These 27 T cell receptor beta chains originate from one sample sequenced in a study of T cells in Graves' hyperthyroidism and ophthalmopathy. RNA transcripts gave rise to amplified TCR beta CDR3 regions. First-round RT-PCR of the TCR CDR3 relied on the HTBI primer set. TCRdb re-called the multiplex PCR reads with MiXCR, one entry per CDR3 protein. The sample yields a few hundred thousand distinct CDR3 sequences, 15% to 18% seen once. Sequenced input: blood. The origin of the receptors is a woman under 30 with Graves' hyperthyroidism that later progressed to Graves' ophthalmopathy.

This clonotype appeared many times. This sequence joins TRBV15 and TRBJ2-5, with D possibly being TRBD1 (5 bases). V gave up 5 bases and J gave up 5 bases, with 9 bases separating them. The CDR3 loop spans 12 amino acids. Germline loops: CDR1 LNHNV, CDR2 YYDKDF (reference sequence). The CDR3 is CATSGQGETQYF. The CDR3, as DNA: TGTGCCACCAGCGGGCAGGGTGAGACCCAGTACTTC.

The sample holds many counts of this clonotype. The V call is TRBV20-1, the J call TRBJ1-1; perhaps TRBD1 as D (6 bases). The CDR3 is 13 amino acids. Looked up from germline, CDR1 is DFQATT and CDR2 is SNEGSKA (reference sequence). CDR3 amino acids: CSAQQGLPTEAFF. In DNA, the CDR3 is TGCAGCGCGCAACAGGGATTACCCACTGAAGCTTTCTTT.

Remarks on this clonotype: A clone one base away is much larger, so this may be a read error. The genes are TRBV15 and TRBJ2-1; 7 bases agree with TRBD2. The germline CDR1 and CDR2 sequences are LNHNV and YYDKDF (reference sequence). V was clipped by 1 base and J by 3 bases; unmatched bases: 12. The CDR3 is 18 residues long. In DNA form, the CDR3 reads TGTGCCACCAGCAGAGGGAGGCACGGGACTACCCTCTACAATGAGCAGTTCTTC. Translating it yields CATSRGRHGTTLYNEQFF.

This chain uses TRBV7-2 with TRBJ1-3; 7 nucleotides line up with TRBD1. The CDR3 runs to 17 residues. Germline CDR1 reads SGHTA; CDR2 reads FQGNSA. V shed 3 bases, J shed 0 bases, and the junction held 8 bases outside the gene matches. CDR3 DNA: TGTGCCAGCAGCTTTAACCCGGGACAGAGCTCTGGAAACACCATATATTTT. Translation: CASSFNPGQSSGNTIYF.

The chain uses TRBV28 and TRBJ1-2; no clear D. V was pared by 6 bases and J by 4 bases, with 18 bases between. CDR1 is MDHEN, CDR2 SYDVKM, per germline. This CDR3 is 15 amino acids long. The CDR3 loop is CASSQITGRGYGYTF. The CDR3 DNA follows: TGTGCCAGCAGCCAGATAACGGGCCGGGGCTATGGCTACACCTTC.

This clonotype was picked up many times. The CDR3 loop is CASSLSESNYGYTF. CDR3 DNA sequence: TGCGCCAGCAGCTTGTCCGAGAGTAACTATGGCTACACCTTC. The rearrangement links TRBV5-1 to TRBJ1-2; no reliable D call. V gave up 1 base and J gave up 1 base, with 8 bases separating them. The CDR3 totals 14 residues. Germline loops: CDR1 SGHRS, CDR2 YFSETQ.

V usage is TRBV4-3 and J usage is TRBJ2-7; tentatively, D is TRBD1 (5 bases). In germline, CDR1 is LGHNA, CDR2 YSLEER. The CDR3 has 14 residues. V was pared by 0 bases and J by 3 bases, with 9 bases between. CDR3 in DNA: TGCGCCAGCAGCCAAGATATCCAGGGCTACGAGCAGTACTTC. Translation gives CASSQDIQGYEQYF.

There are many counts of this clonotype. The chain couples TRBV6-1 to TRBJ2-5; a weak D match, TRBD2 (5 bases). V lost 6 bases and J lost 5, with 10 bases in between. CDR3 length: 12 amino acids. Germline loops: CDR1 MNHNS, CDR2 SASEGT. For the CDR3, the DNA is TGTGCCAGCAGCAAGGGAGTGGAGACCCAGTACTTC. It specifies CASSKGVETQYF.

This clonotype was detected many times. The CDR3: CSALLAGGGSVYNEQFF. CDR3 in DNA: TGCAGTGCTCTGCTAGCGGGAGGAGGGTCCGTTTACAATGAGCAGTTCTTC. The chain recombines TRBV20-1 with TRBJ2-1; TRBD2 aligns across 11 bases. CDR3 size: 17 residues. J lost 4 bases, V lost 5 bases, and 13 bases had no gene match. CDR1 and CDR2 (germline): DFQATT, SNEGSKA (reference sequence).

Many counts were recorded for this clonotype. The chain couples TRBV12-3 or TRBV12-4 to TRBJ2-7; 8 nucleotides align to TRBD2. Germline trimming cut 3 bases from V and 4 bases from J; bases unmatched to any gene: 5. The CDR3 is made up of 14 amino acids. DNA for the CDR3: TGTGCCAGCAGTTTTCTGGCTAGCGGGTACGAGCAGTACTTC. Translation gives CASSFLASGYEQYF.

In regard to this clonotype: With a much larger clone just one base away, this may be a read error. The rearrangement uses TRBV28 and TRBJ2-1; 9 positions agree with TRBD2. There are 15 residues in the CDR3. Per the germline V gene, CDR1 is MDHEN and CDR2 is SYDVKM. The CDR3 spells CASSFGTSLYNEQLF. CDR3 sequence (DNA): TGTGCCAGCAGTTTCGGGACTAGCCTCTACAATGAGCAGCTCTTC.

This clonotype was detected ten times or more. This sequence joins TRBV11-2 and TRBJ2-3; D is undetermined. V dropped 4 bases and J dropped 4 bases, with 15 bases sitting between them. In germline, CDR1 is SGHAT, CDR2 FQNNGV. This CDR3 region has 15 residues. The CDR3 sequence: CASSSPREVPDTQYF. CDR3 in DNA: TGTGCCAGCAGCTCCCCAAGAGAAGTTCCAGATACGCAGTATTTT.

This sequence joins TRBV3-1 and TRBJ2-7; possibly TRBD1 or TRBD2 for D (6 bases each). This CDR3 has 14 residues. Trimming took 3 bases from V and 4 from J, leaving 13 bases between them. Looked up from germline, CDR1 is LGHDT and CDR2 is YNNKEL (reference sequence). The chain's CDR3 is CASSQGGGTYEQYF. The CDR3 region has the DNA TGTGCCAGCAGCCAGGGGGGCGGGACATACGAGCAGTACTTC.

J is TRBJ1-5 and V is TRBV19, with D perhaps matching TRBD1 (5 bases). Looked up from germline, CDR1 is LNHDA and CDR2 is SQIVND (reference sequence). V gave up 7 bases and J gave up 0 bases, with 13 bases separating them. The CDR3 covers 15 residues. The CDR3 nucleotides read TGTGCCAGTACGGCAGGGCTCTATAGCAATCAGCCCCAGCATTTT. Protein product: CASTAGLYSNQPQHF.

The CDR3 loop reads CASSSGQGGYEQFF. The CDR3 DNA is TGTGCCAGCAGCTCCGGACAGGGGGGGTATGAGCAGTTCTTC. The chain employs TRBV7-6 and TRBJ2-1; TRBD1 agrees at 10 bases. This CDR3 has 14 amino acids. V shed 4 bases and J 8 bases; nucleotides not matched to a gene: 5. Looked up from germline, CDR1 is SGHVS and CDR2 is FNYEAQ.

This clonotype was seen many times. The rearrangement links TRBV30 to TRBJ2-5; 9 bases map to TRBD1. This CDR3 comprises 13 residues. Germline CDR1 and CDR2: GTSNPN and SVGIG (reference sequence). V lost 4 bases, J lost 5 bases, and 5 bases stayed unmatched. The CDR3: CAWIQGARETQYF. Here the CDR3 DNA reads TGTGCCTGGATACAGGGGGCTAGGGAGACCCAGTACTTC.

The V and J genes are TRBV4-1 and TRBJ1-3, with D unclear. Deletions cut 0 bases from V and 0 bases from J, with 9 bases between. The germline V gene encodes CDR1 MGHRA and CDR2 YSYEKL. The CDR3 is made up of 16 amino acids. Here the CDR3 DNA reads TGCGCCAGCAGCCAAGATCGCGGGAACTCTGGAAACACCATATATTTT. Translating gives CASSQDRGNSGNTIYF.

This clonotype occurred many times. The genes are TRBV28 and TRBJ2-2; D is uncertain. CDR3 length equals 16 residues. With 6 bases removed from V and 4 bases from J, the gap between germline ends came to 18 bases. Germline loops: CDR1 MDHEN, CDR2 SYDVKM. Written as DNA, the CDR3 is TGTGCCAGCAGCAGGACGGAGATGGCAGGCACCGGGGAGCTGTTTTTT. Its protein product is CASSRTEMAGTGELFF.

As concerns this clonotype: A much larger clone lies one base from this, so it may be a read error. The chain recombines TRBV9 with TRBJ2-7, with D perhaps matching TRBD1 (5 bases). The CDR3 has 14 amino acids. The germline V gene has CDR1 SGDLS and CDR2 YYNGEE. The V and J ends lost 3 bases and 5 bases respectively, with 15 bases between them. DNA for the CDR3: TGTGCCAGCAGCGGTCGGGCAGGGTCCCACGAGCAGTACTTC. As protein: CASSGRAGSHEQYF.

Regarding this clonotype: This may be a read error: a much more frequent sequence differs by one nucleotide. This sequence joins TRBV29-1 and TRBJ2-1; TRBD1 might be the D (6 bases). V gave up 1 base and J gave up 4 bases, with 11 bases separating them. This CDR3 spans 14 amino acids. Germline assignment: CDR1 SQVTM and CDR2 ANQGSEA. The CDR3 bases are TGCAGCGTTGAAGGAACAGGGACGTACAATGAGCAGTTCTTC. Translating gives CSVEGTGTYNEQFF.

The rearrangement joins TRBV29-1 to TRBJ2-1; 10 bases are a match to TRBD2. The CDR3 extends over 15 amino acids. The V and J ends lost 5 bases and 3 bases, in that order; junction bases with no gene match: 7. The germline CDR1 and CDR2 sequences are SQVTM and ANQGSEA. The CDR3, as DNA: TGCAGCGTTAGCGGGAGGGATGGGGTCTACAATGAGCAGTTCTTC. Translating gives CSVSGRDGVYNEQFF.

This clonotype was found many times. The chain combines TRBV2 with TRBJ1-4, with TRBD1 identical over 8 bases. The junction had 17 bases not matched to a gene; V was cut back by 8 bases and J by 0 bases. CDR1 and CDR2 from the germline V gene are SNHLY and FYNNEI. This CDR3 region has 19 residues. The CDR3 nucleotides read TGTGCCAGCTCCCGGTCCGGGACAGGTTTCGGAACAACTAATGAAAAACTGTTTTTT. This sequence encodes CASSRSGTGFGTTNEKLFF. The full variable domain, its missing parts supplied by reference TRBV2 and TRBJ1-4, is EPEVTQTPSHQVTQMGQEVILRCVPISNHLYFYWYRQILGQKVEFLVSFYNNEISEKSEIFDDQFSVERPDGSNFTLKIRSTKLEDSAMYFCASSRSGTGFGTTNEKLFFGSGTQLSVL.

The genes are TRBV5-1 and TRBJ2-1; D is possibly TRBD1 (6 bases). Germline values: CDR1 SGHRS, CDR2 YFSETQ. With 6 bases removed from V and 0 bases from J, the gap between germline ends came to 13 bases. The CDR3 consists of 15 residues. CDR3 amino acids: CASTPTGSSYNEQFF. The CDR3, as DNA: TGCGCCAGCACCCCGACAGGTTCCTCCTACAATGAGCAGTTCTTC.

The sample holds many counts of this clonotype. This chain uses TRBV6-5 with TRBJ2-1, with 7 bases fitting TRBD2. Germline V gene lookup returns CDR1 MNHEY and CDR2 SVGAGI. J gave up 10 bases and V 0 bases, and 12 bases lay outside the gene matches. The CDR3 is 16 amino acids. The CDR3 is CASSYSGWEGMGEQFF. The CDR3 DNA sequence: TGTGCCAGCAGTTACTCGGGGTGGGAGGGGATGGGCGAGCAGTTCTTC.

Turning to this clonotype: An end of the junction differs from the germline gene, which may be a read error. J is TRBJ1-5 and V is TRBV6-1, with unresolved D. This CDR3 comprises 16 residues. Per the germline V gene, CDR1 is MNHNS and CDR2 is SASEGT. In DNA, the CDR3 is TGTGCCAGCAGTGAAGGGACGGTGGGTTTCAATCGGCCCCAGCATTTT. This codes for CASSEGTVGFNRPQHF.

This clonotype was counted many times. The V call is TRBV20-1, the J call TRBJ2-5; D unclear. V shed 6 bases and J shed 7 bases, with 15 bases lying between them. Germline V CDR1 and CDR2: DFQATT, SNEGSKA (reference sequence). This CDR3 has 12 residues. The CDR3 DNA reads as TGCAGTGCCCCGCGAGTGGGTGGGACCCAGTACTTC. Amino acid sequence: CSAPRVGGTQYF.

The sample holds many counts of this clonotype. This sequence joins TRBV2 and TRBJ2-7; 9 bases fit TRBD1. V was clipped by 6 bases and J by 5 bases; unmatched bases: 8. Germline-derived CDR1 and CDR2 are SNHLY and FYNNEI. This CDR3 is 14 amino acids long. The CDR3 DNA sequence: TGTGCCAGCAGCTCCAACAGGGGGCTCGACGAGCAGTACTTC. Its protein is CASSSNRGLDEQYF.